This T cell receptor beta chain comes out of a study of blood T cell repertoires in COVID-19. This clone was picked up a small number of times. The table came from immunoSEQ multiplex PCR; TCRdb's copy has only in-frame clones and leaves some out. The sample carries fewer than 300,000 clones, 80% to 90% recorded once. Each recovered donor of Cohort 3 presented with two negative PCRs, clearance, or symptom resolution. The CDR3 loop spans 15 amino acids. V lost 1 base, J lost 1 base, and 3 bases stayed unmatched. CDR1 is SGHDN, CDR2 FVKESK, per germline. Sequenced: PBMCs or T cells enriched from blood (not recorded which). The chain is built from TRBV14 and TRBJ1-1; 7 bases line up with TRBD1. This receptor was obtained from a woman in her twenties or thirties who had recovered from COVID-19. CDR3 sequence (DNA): TGTGCCAGCAGCCAAGGCCGGGACAGGAACACTGAAGCTTTCTTT. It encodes CASSQGRDRNTEAFF.